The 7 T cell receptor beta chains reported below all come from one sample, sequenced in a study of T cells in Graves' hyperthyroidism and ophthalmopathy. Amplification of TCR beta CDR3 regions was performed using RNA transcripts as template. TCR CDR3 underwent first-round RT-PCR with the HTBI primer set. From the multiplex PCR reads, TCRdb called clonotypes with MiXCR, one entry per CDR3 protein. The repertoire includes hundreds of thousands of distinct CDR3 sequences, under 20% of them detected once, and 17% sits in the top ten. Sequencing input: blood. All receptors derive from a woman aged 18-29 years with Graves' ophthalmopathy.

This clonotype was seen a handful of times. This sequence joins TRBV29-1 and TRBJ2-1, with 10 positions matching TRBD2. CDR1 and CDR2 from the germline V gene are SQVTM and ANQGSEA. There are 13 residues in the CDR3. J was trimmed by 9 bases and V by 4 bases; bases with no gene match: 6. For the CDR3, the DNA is TGCAGCGTTGCCCTAGCGGGAGTCGGTGAGCAGTTCTTC. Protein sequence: CSVALAGVGEQFF.

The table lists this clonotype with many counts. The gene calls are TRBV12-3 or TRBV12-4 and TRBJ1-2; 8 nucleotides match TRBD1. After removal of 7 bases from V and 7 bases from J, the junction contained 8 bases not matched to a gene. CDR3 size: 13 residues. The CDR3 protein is CASNGQGVSGYTF. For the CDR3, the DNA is TGTGCCAGCAACGGACAGGGAGTTAGTGGCTACACCTTC.

CDR3 sequence (DNA): TGCAGTGCTCTCGACAGTCCGAGGGGAAACACCATATATTTT. It yields the protein CSALDSPRGNTIYF. The rearrangement uses TRBV20-1 and TRBJ1-3, with D possibly matching TRBD1 (5 bases). This CDR3 is 14 amino acids long. The V and J ends lost 5 bases and 4 bases respectively, with 15 bases between them. CDR1 is DFQATT and CDR2 is SNEGSKA in the germline V gene (reference sequence).

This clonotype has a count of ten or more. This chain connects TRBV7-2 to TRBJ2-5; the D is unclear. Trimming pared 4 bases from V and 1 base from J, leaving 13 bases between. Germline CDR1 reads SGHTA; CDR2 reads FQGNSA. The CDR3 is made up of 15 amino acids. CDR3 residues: CASSWVAFTQETQYF. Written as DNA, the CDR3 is TGTGCCAGCAGCTGGGTAGCTTTCACCCAAGAGACCCAGTACTTC. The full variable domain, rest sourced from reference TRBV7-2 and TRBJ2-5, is GAGVSQSPSNKVTEKGKDVELRCDPISGHTALYWYRQSLGQGLEFLIYFQGNSAPDKSGLPSDRFSAERTGGSVSTLTIQRTQQEDSAVYLCASSWVAFTQETQYFGPGTRLLVL.

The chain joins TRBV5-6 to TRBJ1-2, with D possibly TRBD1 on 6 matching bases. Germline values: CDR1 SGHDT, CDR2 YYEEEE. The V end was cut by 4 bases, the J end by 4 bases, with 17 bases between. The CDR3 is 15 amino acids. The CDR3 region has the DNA TGTGCCAGCAGCAGGACGGGACAAGTTACCTATGGCTACACCTTC. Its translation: CASSRTGQVTYGYTF.

The CDR3 DNA follows: TGTGCCAGCAGCGGGGGGGGTATGAGGCTAGCCCCTGGGAATGAGCAGTTCTTC. Encoded protein: CASSGGGMRLAPGNEQFF. The chain combines TRBV9 with TRBJ2-1, with 7 bases fitting TRBD2. Germline trimming cut 3 bases from V and 7 bases from J; bases unmatched to any gene: 19. The CDR3 is 18 amino acids. Germline V CDR1 and CDR2: SGDLS, YYNGEE.

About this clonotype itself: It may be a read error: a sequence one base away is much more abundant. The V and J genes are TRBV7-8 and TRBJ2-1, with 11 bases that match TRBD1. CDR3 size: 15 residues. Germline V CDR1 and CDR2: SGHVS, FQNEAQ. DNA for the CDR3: TGTGCCGGCAGCCCCCGGACAGGGGGCTTCAATGAGCAGTTCTTC. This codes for CAGSPRTGGFNEQFF.